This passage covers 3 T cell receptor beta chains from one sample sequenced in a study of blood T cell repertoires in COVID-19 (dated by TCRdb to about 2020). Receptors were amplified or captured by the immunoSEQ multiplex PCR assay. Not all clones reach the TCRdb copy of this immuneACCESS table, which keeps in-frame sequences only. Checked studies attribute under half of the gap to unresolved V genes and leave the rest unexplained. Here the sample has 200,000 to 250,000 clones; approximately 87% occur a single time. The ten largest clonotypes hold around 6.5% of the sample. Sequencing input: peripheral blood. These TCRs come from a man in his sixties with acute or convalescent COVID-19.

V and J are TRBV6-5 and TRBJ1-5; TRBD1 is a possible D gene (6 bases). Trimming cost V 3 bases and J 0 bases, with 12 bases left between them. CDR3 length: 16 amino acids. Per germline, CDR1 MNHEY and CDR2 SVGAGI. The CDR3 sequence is CASSYTQGYSNQPQHF. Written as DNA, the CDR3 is TGTGCCAGCAGTTATACACAGGGTTATAGCAATCAGCCCCAGCATTTT.

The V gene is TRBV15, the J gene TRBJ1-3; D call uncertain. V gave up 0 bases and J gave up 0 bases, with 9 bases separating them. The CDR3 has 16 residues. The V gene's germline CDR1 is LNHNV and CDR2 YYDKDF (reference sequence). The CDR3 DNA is TGTGCCACCAGCAGAGATCAGGCTGACTCTGGAAACACCATATATTTT. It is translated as CATSRDQADSGNTIYF.

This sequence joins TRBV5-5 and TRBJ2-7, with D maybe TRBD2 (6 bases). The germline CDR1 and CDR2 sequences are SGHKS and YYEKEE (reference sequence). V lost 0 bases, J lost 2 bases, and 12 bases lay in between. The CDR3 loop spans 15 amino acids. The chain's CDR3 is CASSLEVGGTYEQYF. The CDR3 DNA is TGTGCCAGCAGCTTGGAGGTGGGAGGCACCTACGAGCAGTACTTC.